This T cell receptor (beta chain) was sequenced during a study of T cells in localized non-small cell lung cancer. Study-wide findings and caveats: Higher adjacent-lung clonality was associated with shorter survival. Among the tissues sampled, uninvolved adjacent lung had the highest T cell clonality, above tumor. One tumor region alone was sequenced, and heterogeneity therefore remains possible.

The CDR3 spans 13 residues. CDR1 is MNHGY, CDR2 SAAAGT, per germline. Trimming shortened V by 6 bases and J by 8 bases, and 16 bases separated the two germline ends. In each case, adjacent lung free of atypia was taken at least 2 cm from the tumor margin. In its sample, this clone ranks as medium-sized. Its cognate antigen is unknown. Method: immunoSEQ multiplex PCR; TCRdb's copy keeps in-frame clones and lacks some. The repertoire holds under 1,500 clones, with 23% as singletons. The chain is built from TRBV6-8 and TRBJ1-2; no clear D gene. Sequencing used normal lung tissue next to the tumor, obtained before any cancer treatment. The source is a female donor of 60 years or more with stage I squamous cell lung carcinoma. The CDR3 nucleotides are TGTGCCAGCAGCCTAGGGCCTTTTTACGGCTACACCTTC. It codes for CASSLGPFYGYTF.